This T cell receptor beta chain was identified during a study of blood T cell repertoires in COVID-19. Whole-study context: The origin of the acute and convalescent COVID-19 samples was the United States, Italy and Spain. The cDNA or gDNA used as material had been derived from T cells, B-cell-depleted T cells, or PBMCs.

In the authors' workflow: The assay estimated nucleated cells by amplifying reference gene primers. Sequenced by immunoSEQ multiplex PCR; TCRdb stores in-frame clones only, minus some. V, J and clone size were drawn from that table, and D and trimming were deduced from the DNA. This table has approximately 84,000 clones, 85% to 90% appearing once. Trimming took 4 bases from V and 0 from J, leaving 15 bases between them. This CDR3 spans 16 amino acids. From germline, CDR1 is MDHEN and CDR2 SYDVKM. The receptor was isolated from a human donor with active COVID-19. The donor label of this sample is uncertain. Sequencing was carried out using peripheral blood. The chain recombines TRBV28 with TRBJ2-5; TRBD2 is a possible D gene (6 bases). The CDR3 DNA is TGTGCCAGCAGTTGGCCCCGGGGGTCCAACCAAGAGACCCAGTACTTC. Translated: CASSWPRGSNQETQYF.